These 12 T cell receptor beta chains were sequenced from one sample in a study of graft-versus-host responses after intestinal transplantation. Generated by immunoSEQ multiplex PCR, the TCRdb table keeps only in-frame clones and is missing some. The sample contains some 95,000 clones, around nine tenths of which appear only once. Their antigens are not known. The sequencing here drew on unstimulated CD8+ T cells sorted from spleen or lymph node cells, taken before intestinal transplant. The origin of the receptors is a human donor who received an intestinal transplant.

The rearrangement joins TRBV4-3 to TRBJ1-1; 7 bases agree with TRBD1. The J segment lost 1 base and the V segment lost 5 bases, leaving 1 base of the junction unmatched. This CDR3 comprises 13 residues. CDR1 LGHNA and CDR2 YSLEER come from the germline V gene. CDR3 DNA sequence: TGCGCCAGCAGCTGGACAGGGAACACTGAAGCTTTCTTT. Translation: CASSWTGNTEAFF.

The chain couples TRBV19 to TRBJ2-5; 12 bases agree with TRBD2. The CDR3 length is 17 residues. Germline V lookup: CDR1 LNHDA, CDR2 SQIVND (reference sequence). V was pared by 3 bases and J by 5 bases, with 10 bases of the junction left unmatched. The CDR3: CASSILTSGGAIETQYF. CDR3 DNA: TGTGCCAGTAGTATTTTGACTAGCGGGGGCGCGATCGAGACCCAGTACTTC.

This rearrangement joins TRBV29-1 to TRBJ2-7, with 7 positions matching TRBD1. This CDR3 has 13 residues. Germline V gene sequence: CDR1 SQVTM, CDR2 ANQGSEA. Trimming removed 6 bases from V and 0 bases from J; junction bases left unmatched: 5. DNA of the CDR3: TGCAGCGTAGAACAGGGGAGCTCCTACGAGCAGTACTTC. Encoded protein: CSVEQGSSYEQYF.

The V and J genes are TRBV19 and TRBJ1-5, with D maybe TRBD1 (6 bases). From germline, CDR1 is LNHDA and CDR2 SQIVND (reference sequence). V was cut by 3 bases and J by 6 bases, with 12 bases left in between. The CDR3 is 14 residues long. In DNA, the CDR3 is TGTGCCAGTAGTATCTTCGGGGGGCCTCAGCCCCAGCATTTT. Translation: CASSIFGGPQPQHF. Drawing the rest from reference TRBV19 and TRBJ1-5, the complete variable domain is DGGITQSPKYLFRKEGQNVTLSCEQNLNHDAMYWYRQDPGQGLRLIYYSQIVNDFQKGDIAEGYSVSREKKESFPLTVTSAQKNPTAFYLCASSIFGGPQPQHFGDGTRLSIL.

This clone was found a few times. The V gene is TRBV25-1, the J gene TRBJ2-7; tentatively, D is TRBD1 (6 bases). Per the germline V gene, CDR1 is MGHDK and CDR2 is SYGVNS. Trimming removed 4 bases at V and 3 bases at J, with 10 bases between. There are 13 residues in the CDR3. This chain's CDR3 is CASSGDNDYEQYF. Here the CDR3 DNA reads TGTGCCAGCAGTGGGGACAATGACTACGAGCAGTACTTC.

V usage is TRBV27 and J usage is TRBJ2-3; 10 positions match TRBD2. V shed 6 bases, J shed 2 bases, and the junction held 5 bases outside the gene matches. The CDR3 runs to 15 residues. CDR1 is MNHEY, CDR2 SMNVEV, per germline (reference sequence). CDR3 in DNA: TGTGCCAGCAGCTATAGCGGGGGGCACACAGATACGCAGTATTTT. Residues: CASSYSGGHTDTQYF.

V is TRBV4-3 and J is TRBJ2-1; perhaps TRBD1 as D (5 bases). Germline V gives CDR1 LGHNA, CDR2 YSLEER. Trimming pared 0 bases from V and 6 bases from J, leaving 12 bases between. The CDR3 sequence is 15 residues long. The CDR3 DNA sequence: TGCGCCAGCAGCCAAGACAGGGCAACTCTCAATGAGCAGTTCTTC. This sequence encodes CASSQDRATLNEQFF.

This clone was seen once. The chain couples TRBV21-1 to TRBJ2-7; whether TRBD1, the table's D call, matches the DNA was not checked. TRBV21-1 is marked as a pseudogene. This CDR3 has 14 residues. Written as DNA, the CDR3 is TGTGCCAGCAGCTGCCGGGACACCTCCTACGAGCAGTACTTC. Encoded protein: CASSCRDTSYEQYF.

V and J are TRBV2 and TRBJ2-3, with 7 positions matching TRBD1. The CDR3 spans 14 residues. After removal of 3 bases from V and 5 bases from J, the junction contained 5 bases not matched to a gene. Looked up from germline, CDR1 is SNHLY and CDR2 is FYNNEI. The CDR3: CASSERQGRDTQYF. Written as DNA, the CDR3 is TGTGCCAGCAGTGAGAGACAGGGCAGAGATACGCAGTATTTT.

V usage is TRBV19 and J usage is TRBJ2-7, with 8 nucleotides matching TRBD1. Looked up from germline, CDR1 is LNHDA and CDR2 is SQIVND (reference sequence). The ends lost 7 bases at V and 2 bases at J; junction bases unmatched: 19. The CDR3 covers 18 residues. Here the CDR3 reads CASTFLGRTGTGPYEQYF. Written as DNA, the CDR3 is TGTGCCAGTACCTTCCTCGGTAGAACCGGGACAGGCCCCTACGAGCAGTACTTC.

The chain has TRBV12-2 and TRBJ2-2; the DNA was not used to check the table's D call, TRBD1. TRBV12-2 is labeled a pseudogene. CDR3 length equals 16 residues. This CDR3 is CASRFTGQLNTGELFF. The CDR3 bases are TGTGCAAGTCGCTTCACGGGACAGTTGAACACCGGGGAGCTGTTTTTT.

This clone occurred a few times. This rearrangement joins TRBV4-2 to TRBJ2-7, with TRBD2 identical over 9 bases. Germline V gene data show CDR1 as LGHNA and CDR2 as YNFKEQ. V shed 1 base and J 4 bases; nucleotides not matched to a gene: 11. The CDR3 is 17 residues long. CDR3 coding DNA: TGTGCCAGCAGCCAAGTGTGGGGGCGGGAGGGCCCATACGAGCAGTACTTC. It is translated as CASSQVWGREGPYEQYF.